The 21 T cell receptor beta chains presented below share a single source sample, sequenced in a study of T cells in Graves' hyperthyroidism and ophthalmopathy. TCR beta CDR3 regions were amplified from RNA. The primer set for the first-round RT-PCR of the TCR CDR3 was HTBI. One entry per CDR3 protein, called by TCRdb with MiXCR from the multiplex PCR reads. The sample includes 490,000 or so distinct CDR3 sequences, 20% of them seen just once. Sequencing was done on a sample of blood. These receptors all come from a man aged 35-49 years with Graves' ophthalmopathy.

This clonotype was recorded a few times. This chain connects TRBV20-1 to TRBJ1-3, with D hard to call. The V end was cut by 0 bases, the J end by 0 bases, with 9 bases between. CDR3 length: 15 residues. CDR1 is DFQATT, CDR2 SNEGSKA, per germline (reference sequence). CDR3: CSARDQQFSGNTIYF. The CDR3 DNA reads TGCAGTGCTAGAGATCAACAGTTCTCTGGAAACACCATATATTTT.

J is TRBJ2-2 and V is TRBV3-1; D is unclear. The ends were cut back, 4 bases at V and 6 bases at J, with 9 bases in the middle. This CDR3 spans 13 amino acids. Germline V gives CDR1 LGHDT, CDR2 YNNKEL (reference sequence). The CDR3 DNA reads TGTGCCAGCAGCCCCTCCCACGCCGGGGAGCTGTTTTTT. It encodes CASSPSHAGELFF. Combining the CDR3 with reference TRBV3-1 and TRBJ2-2 gives the whole variable domain DTAVSQTPKYLVTQMGNDKSIKCEQNLGHDTMYWYKQDSKKFLKIMFSYNNKELIINETVPNRFSPKSPDKAHLNLHINSLELGDSAVYFCASSPSHAGELFFGEGSRLTVL.

The rearrangement links TRBV4-3 to TRBJ2-1, with 8 bases lining up with TRBD2. This CDR3 has 17 residues. Germline CDR1 reads LGHNA; CDR2 reads YSLEER. Trimming at V came to 11 bases and at J to 3 bases, leaving 18 bases not matched to a gene. CDR3 DNA: TGCGCCTTCCCCAGGTGGGGGGCGCGGGGGGACTACAATGAGCAGTTCTTC. Translation gives CAFPRWGARGDYNEQFF.

The chain joins TRBV20-1 to TRBJ2-5; D unresolved. The CDR3 spans 12 residues. The germline CDR1 and CDR2 sequences are DFQATT and SNEGSKA (reference sequence). V gave up 2 bases and J gave up 10 bases, with 14 bases separating them. CDR3 coding DNA: TGCAGTGCTAGAATCACAACACCTAACCAGTACTTC. Its protein product is CSARITTPNQYF.

The chain recombines TRBV6-2 or TRBV6-3 with TRBJ2-1; a possible D gene is TRBD1 (5 bases). V was pared by 9 bases and J by 4 bases, with 13 bases between. There are 13 residues in the CDR3. In germline, CDR1 is MNHEY, CDR2 SVGEGT. The CDR3 loop is CAREKGQYNEQFF. The CDR3 DNA reads as TGTGCCAGAGAGAAGGGGCAATACAATGAGCAGTTCTTC.

A few counts support this clonotype. The J gene is TRBJ1-2, the V gene TRBV20-1; 7 bases map to TRBD1. Germline V gene data show CDR1 as DFQATT and CDR2 as SNEGSKA (reference sequence). Unmatched junction bases numbered 6, after V lost 8 bases and J lost 0 bases. The CDR3 runs 13 residues. The CDR3 region is CSTPGQTNYGYTF. The CDR3, as DNA: TGCAGTACTCCGGGACAGACTAACTATGGCTACACCTTC.

The chain joins TRBV29-1 to TRBJ2-7; D unclear. Trimming cost V 4 bases and J 2 bases, with 9 bases left between them. Germline CDR1 reads SQVTM; CDR2 reads ANQGSEA. This CDR3 has 12 residues. The CDR3 nucleotides are TGCAGCGTTGGGAGCTTAACCTACGAGCAGTACTTC. This sequence encodes CSVGSLTYEQYF.

The chain has TRBV6-1 and TRBJ2-1; unclear D gene. Germline V gene data show CDR1 as MNHNS and CDR2 as SASEGT. The length of the CDR3 is 15 residues. The V end was cut by 6 bases, the J end by 0 bases, with 12 bases between. The CDR3, as DNA: TGTGCCAGCAGCAAACAAAGGAGCTCCTACAATGAGCAGTTCTTC. It is translated as CASSKQRSSYNEQFF.

This clonotype has just a few counts. This sequence joins TRBV20-1 and TRBJ2-3; a possible D gene is TRBD1 (6 bases). Deletions cut 1 base from V and 6 bases from J, with 14 bases between. This CDR3 region has 14 residues. The germline CDR1 and CDR2 sequences are DFQATT and SNEGSKA (reference sequence). The DNA of the CDR3 is TGCAGTGCTAGAGGTCGACAGGTCCGGGATACGCAGTATTTT. Its protein product is CSARGRQVRDTQYF.

CDR3 sequence reads: CASSQTTFYEQYF. The CDR3 DNA is TGCGCCAGCAGCCAAACCACTTTCTACGAGCAGTACTTC. The chain recombines TRBV4-1 with TRBJ2-7; D gene uncertain. CDR1 and CDR2 from the germline V gene are MGHRA and YSYEKL. V shed 2 bases and J shed 3 bases, with 8 bases lying between them. The CDR3 length is 13 residues.

This chain connects TRBV6-5 to TRBJ1-1, with D tentatively TRBD1 (5 bases). Trimming took 2 bases from V and 4 from J, leaving 11 bases between them. Germline V gives CDR1 MNHEY, CDR2 SVGAGI. The CDR3 is made up of 14 amino acids. The CDR3 reads CASSYGGGATEAFF. CDR3 bases: TGTGCCAGCAGTTACGGTGGGGGAGCCACTGAAGCTTTCTTT.

This clonotype was counted only a few times. The chain joins TRBV12-3 or TRBV12-4 to TRBJ2-3; 7 nucleotides agree with TRBD2. V shed 2 bases and J 2 bases; nucleotides not matched to a gene: 7. The CDR3 loop spans 16 amino acids. CDR3 region: CASSLIPLAATDTQYF. The CDR3 DNA is TGTGCCAGCAGTTTAATCCCGCTAGCGGCCACAGATACGCAGTATTTT.

This clonotype has just a few counts. The V call is TRBV20-1, the J call TRBJ2-3; D possibly corresponds to TRBD1 (6 bases). This CDR3 region has 13 residues. CDR1 and CDR2 from the germline V gene are DFQATT and SNEGSKA (reference sequence). V shed 5 bases and J shed 5 bases, with 14 bases lying between them. The CDR3 sequence is CSADTGQGDTQYF. For the CDR3, the DNA is TGCAGTGCTGACACGGGACAAGGAGATACGCAGTATTTT.

The rearrangement joins TRBV29-1 to TRBJ2-5; D assignment may be TRBD1 or TRBD2 (5 bases each). Trimming removed 8 bases at V and 2 bases at J, with 12 bases between. Germline lookup yields CDR1 SQVTM and CDR2 ANQGSEA. This CDR3 contains 12 residues. CDR3 in amino acids: CSPGPIQETQYF. Here the CDR3 DNA reads TGCAGCCCGGGGCCGATACAAGAGACCCAGTACTTC.

The rearrangement joins TRBV28 to TRBJ1-1; 7 bases line up with TRBD1. There are 18 residues in the CDR3. Per the germline V gene, CDR1 is MDHEN and CDR2 is SYDVKM. Unmatched junction bases numbered 13, after V lost 3 bases and J lost 0 bases. This CDR3 is CASSFRQLRQGMNTEAFF. CDR3 nucleotides: TGTGCCAGCAGTTTTCGACAACTGAGACAGGGTATGAACACTGAAGCTTTCTTT.

The genes are TRBV29-1 and TRBJ2-3; D gene unclear. Trimming removed 3 bases from V and 4 bases from J, with 5 bases in between. The germline V gene has CDR1 SQVTM and CDR2 ANQGSEA. The CDR3 has 11 residues. The DNA of the CDR3 is TGCAGCGTTGAGACTGCAGATACGCAGTATTTT. It yields the protein CSVETADTQYF.

J is TRBJ1-1 and V is TRBV6-2 or TRBV6-3; the match to TRBD1 covers 10 bases. V dropped 6 bases and J dropped 4; count of bases not matched to a gene: 8. Germline-derived CDR1 and CDR2 are MNHEY and SVGEGT. The CDR3 covers 15 residues. CDR3 sequence (DNA): TGTGCCAGCAGCCTAGACAGGGGGCAGGGCACTGAAGCTTTCTTT. It codes for CASSLDRGQGTEAFF.

The V gene is TRBV6-2 or TRBV6-3, the J gene TRBJ2-3; 13 bases match TRBD2. The junction had 11 bases not matched to a gene; V was cut back by 5 bases and J by 0 bases. The V gene's germline CDR1 is MNHEY and CDR2 SVGEGT. CDR3 length: 19 residues. The CDR3 nucleotides read TGTGCCAGCAGTACGCCGAGGACTAGCGGGGGATCTAGCACAGATACGCAGTATTTT. Protein: CASSTPRTSGGSSTDTQYF.

This clonotype was seen a single time. This sequence joins TRBV7-3 and TRBJ2-7; D perhaps matches TRBD2 (7 bases). The V end was cut by 6 bases, the J end by 2 bases, with 17 bases between. CDR1 is SGHTA, CDR2 FQGTGA, per germline. This CDR3 is built from 15 residues. CDR3 nucleotides: TGTGCCAGCAGTAGAAAGGGGGGGGACCCCTACGAGCAGTACTTC. Amino acids: CASSRKGGDPYEQYF. The full variable domain, rest sourced from reference TRBV7-3 and TRBJ2-7, is GAGVSQTPSNKVTEKGKYVELRCDPISGHTALYWYRQSLGQGPEFLIYFQGTGAADDSGLPNDRFFAVRPEGSVSTLKIQRTERGDSAVYLCASSRKGGDPYEQYFGPGTRLTVT.

The CDR3 region has the DNA TGTGCCAGCAGTCGACAGTATGAAGCTTTCTTT. Translated: CASSRQYEAFF. This chain joins TRBV6-1 and TRBJ1-1, with TRBD1 as a possible D gene (5 bases). CDR1 and CDR2 from the germline V gene are MNHNS and SASEGT. V lost 5 bases, J lost 7 bases, and 8 bases lay in between. The CDR3 runs 11 residues.

There are many counts of this clonotype. The chain joins TRBV6-1 to TRBJ1-1; D is uncertain. V dropped 7 bases and J dropped 1 base, with 10 bases sitting between them. There are 13 residues in the CDR3. Germline CDR1 MNHNS, CDR2 SASEGT. The CDR3: CASTLDRNTEAFF. The DNA for the CDR3 is TGTGCCAGCACCCTCGACCGGAACACTGAAGCTTTCTTT.